Shown below are 18 T cell receptor beta chains from a single sample sequenced in a study of blood T cell repertoires in COVID-19. Profiling relied on immunoSEQ multiplex PCR, and the TCRdb table lists in-frame clones only, not all of them. Of roughly 160,000 clones detected, roughly nine tenths appear once; the ten largest clones hold 20% to 30%. Sequencing was done on a sample of peripheral blood. The receptors shown here come from a man in his sixties with acute or convalescent COVID-19.

The CDR3 DNA reads as TGCAGCGTTGATGAGAAGGGGGCAGGGGAAAAACTGTTTTTT. Its translation is CSVDEKGAGEKLFF. The genes are TRBV29-1 and TRBJ1-4; 7 positions match TRBD1. V shed 3 bases and J 8 bases; nucleotides not matched to a gene: 9. Germline CDR1 and CDR2: SQVTM and ANQGSEA. The CDR3 runs to 14 residues.

The chain couples TRBV5-4 to TRBJ1-4; TRBD1 agrees at 9 bases. CDR1 is SGHNT, CDR2 YYREEE, per germline (reference sequence). The CDR3 consists of 13 residues. J gave up 10 bases and V 6 bases, and 7 bases lay outside the gene matches. DNA of the CDR3: TGTGCCAGCAACAGGGACAGGGAGACAAAACTGTTTTTT. Amino acid sequence: CASNRDRETKLFF.

This sequence joins TRBV9 and TRBJ2-1, with TRBD2 matching 15 bases. The CDR3 is 18 residues long. Germline assignment: CDR1 SGDLS and CDR2 YYNGEE. V lost 3 bases and J lost 3; bases outside the gene matches: 7. The CDR3 is CASSATGLAGGLYNEQFF. Here the CDR3 DNA reads TGTGCCAGCAGCGCGACGGGACTAGCGGGAGGCCTCTACAATGAGCAGTTCTTC.

V gene TRBV7-2 combines with J gene TRBJ2-4, with TRBD1 matching over 7 bases. Germline V gives CDR1 SGHTA, CDR2 FQGNSA. CDR3 length: 18 residues. The J segment lost 0 bases and the V segment lost 0 bases, leaving 8 bases of the junction unmatched. CDR3 sequence: CASSLARQGVIAKNIQYF. The CDR3 DNA reads as TGTGCCAGCAGCTTAGCGAGGCAGGGGGTTATAGCCAAAAACATTCAGTACTTC.

V gene TRBV5-1 combines with J gene TRBJ2-2; 9 positions match TRBD2. CDR3 length equals 17 residues. Germline V lookup: CDR1 SGHRS, CDR2 YFSETQ. Losses at the gene ends were 2 bases for V and 2 bases for J; bases not matched to a gene: 7. The CDR3 DNA follows: TGCGCCAGCAGCTTCCCCGGACTAGCGAGTAACACCGGGGAGCTGTTTTTT. This translates into CASSFPGLASNTGELFF.

The genes are TRBV11-2 and TRBJ2-1, with TRBD2 identical over 9 bases. The V segment lost 5 bases and the J segment 6 bases; nucleotides outside the gene matches: 14. The V gene's germline CDR1 is SGHAT and CDR2 FQNNGV. This CDR3 contains 17 residues. CDR3 sequence reads: CASSPTLAGVSGNEQFF. CDR3 coding DNA: TGTGCCAGCAGCCCCACCTTAGCGGGAGTGAGCGGCAATGAGCAGTTCTTC.

The gene calls are TRBV6-1 and TRBJ1-6; D is ambiguous. The CDR3 totals 14 residues. Germline V gene sequence: CDR1 MNHNS, CDR2 SASEGT. V was clipped by 3 bases and J by 3 bases, with 6 bases between them. CDR3 nucleotide sequence: TGTGCCAGCAGTGAGAACAGCTATAATTCACCCCTCCACTTT. Residues: CASSENSYNSPLHF.

The chain has TRBV2 and TRBJ1-2; 7 nucleotides agree with TRBD1. Trimming cost V 3 bases and J 6 bases; bases outside gene matches: 4. This CDR3 is 13 amino acids long. CDR1 is SNHLY, CDR2 FYNNEI, per germline. CDR3 residues: CASSETGRDGYTF. The CDR3 DNA follows: TGTGCCAGCAGTGAGACAGGGCGGGATGGCTACACCTTC.

This clone was seen a few times. This chain joins TRBV4-3 and TRBJ2-7; 9 bases agree with TRBD2. The CDR3 spans 18 residues. J was trimmed by 1 base and V by 2 bases; bases with no gene match: 12. The germline gives CDR1 LGHNA, CDR2 YSLEER. The DNA of the CDR3 is TGCGCCAGCAGCCAATCGATAACCGGGACTAGCTTTTCCTACGAGCAGTACTTC. Protein product: CASSQSITGTSFSYEQYF.

The rearrangement links TRBV3-1 (or the pseudogene TRBV3-2) to TRBJ1-5; D uncertain. V lost 4 bases to trimming and J lost 6 bases, with 13 bases between them. Germline assignment: CDR1 LGHDT and CDR2 YNNKEL (reference sequence). This CDR3 contains 14 residues. This chain's CDR3 is CASSPRLGGQPQHF. DNA of the CDR3: TGTGCCAGCAGCCCCCGTTTAGGAGGTCAGCCCCAGCATTTT.

This clone appeared once. The genes are TRBV3-1 (or the pseudogene TRBV3-2) and TRBJ1-1, with 8 bases that match TRBD1. With V trimmed by 1 base and J by 4 bases, 8 bases remained unmatched. The CDR3 runs 16 residues. Germline CDR1 reads LGHDT; CDR2 reads YNNKEL (reference sequence). CDR3 loop: CASSQVRPTGGTEAFF. CDR3 bases: TGTGCCAGCAGCCAAGTCCGCCCCACAGGGGGCACTGAAGCTTTCTTT.

This chain links TRBV5-1 with TRBJ1-2; D unclear. The CDR3 consists of 14 residues. Germline V lookup: CDR1 SGHRS, CDR2 YFSETQ. Trimming cost V 0 bases and J 5 bases, with 11 bases left between them. CDR3: CASSLDVGRYGYTF. CDR3 bases: TGCGCCAGCAGCTTGGATGTAGGGAGATATGGCTACACCTTC.

This chain connects TRBV7-2 to TRBJ2-3; 7 nucleotides agree with TRBD2. The trim removed 5 bases at V and 5 bases at J, leaving 13 bases unmatched. From germline, CDR1 is SGHTA and CDR2 FQGNSA. The CDR3 sequence is 16 residues long. The CDR3 is CASSPNWLAVLDTQYF. For the CDR3, the DNA is TGTGCCAGCAGCCCAAATTGGCTAGCGGTGTTAGATACGCAGTATTTT.

CDR3 bases: TGTGCCAGCACGCTAGGTGGGAACACCGGGGAGCTGTTTTTT. Translation: CASTLGGNTGELFF. This sequence joins TRBV18 and TRBJ2-2; no clear D gene. There are 14 residues in the CDR3. CDR1 and CDR2 from the germline V gene are KGHSH and LQKENI. With 8 bases removed from V and 1 base from J, the gap between germline ends came to 11 bases.

The chain joins TRBV19 to TRBJ2-1; TRBD1 is a possible D gene (5 bases). V lost 7 bases to trimming and J lost 5 bases, with 15 bases between them. Germline-derived CDR1 and CDR2 are LNHDA and SQIVND (reference sequence). The CDR3 covers 14 residues. The CDR3 protein is CASTPLDRDNEQFF. The CDR3 region has the DNA TGTGCCAGTACCCCCCTCGACAGAGACAATGAGCAGTTCTTC.

The chain carries TRBV15 and TRBJ2-3, with TRBD1 matching 8 bases. The junction had 4 bases not matched to a gene; V was cut back by 0 bases and J by 5 bases. The germline V gene has CDR1 LNHNV and CDR2 YYDKDF (reference sequence). The CDR3 covers 15 residues. CDR3 loop: CATSREDREEDTQYF. In DNA, the CDR3 is TGTGCCACCAGCAGAGAGGACAGGGAGGAAGATACGCAGTATTTT.

CDR3 nucleotides: TGTGCCTGGAGTGGGGGACAGGGGAAAACAACGAATAATTCACCCCTCCACTTT. Translated, it gives CAWSGGQGKTTNNSPLHF. The rearrangement uses TRBV30 and TRBJ1-6; TRBD1 agrees at 10 bases. The CDR3 has 18 amino acids. Trimming took 1 base from V and 5 from J; bases not matched to a gene: 11. The germline V gene encodes CDR1 GTSNPN and CDR2 SVGIG (reference sequence).

This chain links TRBV2 with TRBJ1-5; D gene uncertain. Germline V gene sequence: CDR1 SNHLY, CDR2 FYNNEI. The CDR3 runs to 14 residues. Trimming shortened V by 1 base and J by 4 bases, and 8 bases separated the two germline ends. The CDR3 here is CASSEVGRNQPQHF. CDR3 DNA sequence: TGTGCCAGCAGTGAAGTAGGGAGGAATCAGCCCCAGCATTTT. The variable domain in full, with the rest retrieved from reference TRBV2 and TRBJ1-5, is EPEVTQTPSHQVTQMGQEVILRCVPISNHLYFYWYRQILGQKVEFLVSFYNNEISEKSEIFDDQFSVERPDGSNFTLKIRSTKLEDSAMYFCASSEVGRNQPQHFGDGTRLSIL.